These 3 T cell receptor beta chains came from one sample sequenced in a study of shared clonotypes between healthy human individuals. Clones were read by immunoSEQ multiplex PCR, and TCRdb kept only the in-frame ones, dropping some. The sample includes around 1.6 million clones, nearly 99% of them seen just once. The sequenced material came from naive CD4+ T cells sorted from blood. Subset of the sample: CD45RA+ positively selected. These receptors all stem from a man aged 25 to 45 in good health.

The chain has TRBV2 and TRBJ2-5, with 8 nucleotides matching TRBD1. V lost 5 bases and J lost 5; bases outside the gene matches: 7. This CDR3 is 14 amino acids long. Germline CDR1 reads SNHLY; CDR2 reads FYNNEI. The CDR3 coding sequence is TGTGCCAGCAGTAATCAGGGGGCGGGGGAGACCCAGTACTTC. Encoded protein: CASSNQGAGETQYF.

Details on this clone: Other DNA sequences in this sample translate to the same CDR3. The chain carries TRBV6-5 and TRBJ2-3; D uncertain. The CDR3 is made up of 11 amino acids. Germline assignment: CDR1 MNHEY and CDR2 SVGAGI. V lost 2 bases and J 5 bases, leaving 2 bases between the germline ends. The CDR3 loop reads CASSYLDTQYF. The CDR3 bases are TGTGCCAGCAGTTACCTAGATACGCAGTATTTT.

The rearrangement joins TRBV13 to TRBJ2-1; D is possibly TRBD1 or TRBD2 (5 bases each). Germline V gives CDR1 PRHDT, CDR2 FYEKMQ (reference sequence). This CDR3 region has 16 residues. With 3 bases removed from V and 6 bases from J, the gap between germline ends came to 18 bases. As DNA, the CDR3 is TGTGCCAGCAGCTTGGCGACTGGGGGAGTCTTCAATGAGCAGTTCTTC. Translating it yields CASSLATGGVFNEQFF.